The 20 T cell receptor beta chains given below trace back to one sample, sequenced in a study of cytomegalovirus exposure and HLA in healthy donors. Primers included in the PCR were 60 Vbeta and 13 Jbeta primers. Assay used: immunoSEQ multiplex PCR; TCRdb lists only in-frame clones, some missing. Its table records more than 200,000 clones. Sequencing was performed on PBMCs. Receptors were obtained from a woman aged 25 to 45 in good health and CMV-seropositive.

The chain links TRBV13 to TRBJ2-5; D uncertain. CDR3 length: 14 amino acids. Per germline, CDR1 PRHDT and CDR2 FYEKMQ (reference sequence). V lost 2 bases, J lost 2 bases, and 9 bases lay in between. CDR3: CASSLSRGQETQYF. CDR3 in DNA: TGTGCCAGCAGCTTATCGAGAGGACAAGAGACCCAGTACTTC. Full variable domain (outside the CDR3, taken from reference TRBV13 and TRBJ2-5): AAGVIQSPRHLIKEKRETATLKCYPIPRHDTVYWYQQGPGQDPQFLISFYEKMQSDKGSIPDRFSAQQFSDYHSELNMSSLELGDSALYFCASSLSRGQETQYFGPGTRLLVL.

The chain has TRBV2 and TRBJ2-7, with 9 bases aligning to TRBD1. The CDR3 has 16 amino acids. V shed 7 bases, J shed 5 bases, and the junction held 15 bases outside the gene matches. Germline assignment: CDR1 SNHLY and CDR2 FYNNEI. The CDR3 is CASKNLGWDRENEQYF. CDR3 coding DNA: TGTGCCAGCAAGAATCTGGGCTGGGACAGGGAAAACGAGCAGTACTTC.

V is TRBV7-6 and J is TRBJ2-7; 9 bases map to TRBD2. Germline V lookup: CDR1 SGHVS, CDR2 FNYEAQ. This CDR3 region has 15 residues. The trim removed 1 base at V and 0 bases at J, leaving 1 base unmatched. This chain's CDR3 is CASSLETSGSYEQYF. As DNA, the CDR3 is TGTGCCAGCAGCTTAGAGACTAGCGGCTCCTACGAGCAGTACTTC.

This sequence joins TRBV2 and TRBJ2-5; 8 bases map to TRBD1. The V gene's germline CDR1 is SNHLY and CDR2 FYNNEI. The CDR3 extends over 12 amino acids. V trimming: 10 bases; J trimming: 5 bases; junction bases outside the gene matches: 6. CDR3 amino acids: CAKRTGRETQYF. In DNA form, the CDR3 reads TGTGCCAAGAGGACAGGGAGGGAGACCCAGTACTTC.

The gene calls are TRBV27 and TRBJ1-1, with D unclear. This CDR3 has 13 residues. The germline V gene encodes CDR1 MNHEY and CDR2 SMNVEV (reference sequence). Trimming stripped 5 bases from V and 0 bases from J, with 7 bases between. The CDR3 nucleotides are TGTGCCAGCAGTCAGAAGATGAACACTGAAGCTTTCTTT. It is translated as CASSQKMNTEAFF.

The chain is built from TRBV15 and TRBJ2-1, with a possible D match to TRBD2 (6 bases). CDR1 and CDR2 (germline): LNHNV, YYDKDF (reference sequence). The CDR3 is 13 residues long. The ends were cut back, 0 bases at V and 10 bases at J, with 10 bases in the middle. The CDR3 DNA reads TGTGCCACCAGCAGAGATCGACTAGGGGAGCAGTTCTTC. Protein product: CATSRDRLGEQFF. The whole variable domain, remainder taken from reference TRBV15 and TRBJ2-1, is DAMVIQNPRYQVTQFGKPVTLSCSQTLNHNVMYWYQQKSSQAPKLLFHYYDKDFNNEADTPDNFQSRRPNTSFCFLDIRSPGLGDTAMYLCATSRDRLGEQFFGPGTRLTVL.

The genes are TRBV5-1 and TRBJ2-3, with D unclear. CDR1 SGHRS and CDR2 YFSETQ come from the germline V gene. The CDR3 consists of 15 residues. Trimming stripped 1 base from V and 2 bases from J, with 11 bases between. The CDR3 region has the DNA TGCGCCAGCAGCTTGAGTCAGAGCGACACAGATACGCAGTATTTT. Translated: CASSLSQSDTDTQYF.

The V call is TRBV10-2, the J call TRBJ2-5; D is ambiguous. Germline V gives CDR1 WSHSY, CDR2 SAAADI. The CDR3 loop spans 16 amino acids. Between the trimmed V and J ends, which lost 6 bases and 1 base, there was a span of 18 bases. CDR3 sequence (DNA): TGCGCCAGCAGGGTCAACTGGGCCTCTTCCCAAGAGACCCAGTACTTC. As protein: CASRVNWASSQETQYF.

The rearrangement joins TRBV5-1 to TRBJ2-5; 8 bases map to TRBD2. Germline values: CDR1 SGHRS, CDR2 YFSETQ. The CDR3 totals 13 residues. V shed 7 bases and J 6 bases; nucleotides not matched to a gene: 8. This chain's CDR3 is CASSGGAGKTQYF. In DNA, the CDR3 is TGCGCCAGCTCCGGGGGGGCCGGGAAGACCCAGTACTTC.

The rearrangement links TRBV12-5 to TRBJ2-5; TRBD2 agrees at 10 bases. Germline lookup yields CDR1 LGHNT and CDR2 FRNRAP. The CDR3 is made up of 15 amino acids. Trimming took 2 bases from V and 6 from J; bases not matched to a gene: 6. The CDR3: CASGLIAGGLKTQYF. CDR3 coding DNA: TGTGCTAGTGGTTTGATAGCGGGGGGTCTGAAGACCCAGTACTTC.

The V and J genes are TRBV7-6 and TRBJ1-3, with no clear D. V lost 1 base and J lost 1, with 8 bases in between. The germline CDR1 and CDR2 sequences are SGHVS and FNYEAQ. CDR3 length: 15 residues. The CDR3 loop is CASSLDRRSGNTIYF. CDR3 bases: TGTGCCAGCAGCTTAGACCGGAGGTCTGGAAACACCATATATTTT.

The chain carries TRBV7-2 and TRBJ2-5; TRBD2 matches at 10 bases. Unmatched junction bases numbered 7, after V lost 5 bases and J lost 1 base. Germline CDR1 SGHTA, CDR2 FQGNSA. The CDR3 is made up of 16 amino acids. The CDR3 sequence is CASSLSSGRPQETQYF. The CDR3 DNA follows: TGTGCCAGCAGCCTTTCTAGCGGGAGACCCCAAGAGACCCAGTACTTC. Variable domain in full (rest from reference TRBV7-2 and TRBJ2-5): GAGVSQSPSNKVTEKGKDVELRCDPISGHTALYWYRQSLGQGLEFLIYFQGNSAPDKSGLPSDRFSAERTGGSVSTLTIQRTQQEDSAVYLCASSLSSGRPQETQYFGPGTRLLVL.

This chain joins TRBV9 and TRBJ2-2; weak D call: TRBD2 (5 bases). The V gene's germline CDR1 is SGDLS and CDR2 YYNGEE. There are 17 residues in the CDR3. V lost 0 bases and J lost 0, with 12 bases in between. In nucleotides, the CDR3 is TGTGCCAGCAGCGTAGCTAAGGCGGAGGCGAACACCGGGGAGCTGTTTTTT. Protein product: CASSVAKAEANTGELFF.

The chain combines TRBV30 with TRBJ1-3; D ambiguous. This CDR3 comprises 12 residues. Per the germline V gene, CDR1 is GTSNPN and CDR2 is SVGIG (reference sequence). Trimming pared 0 bases from V and 9 bases from J, leaving 9 bases between. The CDR3 here is CAWSVSGFTIYF. The CDR3 DNA follows: TGTGCCTGGAGTGTTAGCGGGTTCACCATATATTTT.

The chain combines TRBV5-4 with TRBJ2-7; 9 bases map to TRBD1. CDR3 length: 16 amino acids. Germline V gene data show CDR1 as SGHNT and CDR2 as YYREEE (reference sequence). The V and J ends lost 4 bases and 4 bases, in that order; junction bases with no gene match: 12. DNA of the CDR3: TGTGCCAGCAGCCAGGGACCAACAGGGGGCGAATACGAGCAGTACTTC. It encodes CASSQGPTGGEYEQYF. Combining the CDR3 with reference TRBV5-4 and TRBJ2-7 gives the whole variable domain ETGVTQSPTHLIKTRGQQVTLRCSSQSGHNTVSWYQQALGQGPQFIFQYYREEENGRGNFPPRFSGLQFPNYSSELNVNALELDDSALYLCASSQGPTGGEYEQYFGPGTRLTVT.

The chain uses TRBV15 and TRBJ1-1; D gene unclear. CDR1 and CDR2 from the germline V gene are LNHNV and YYDKDF (reference sequence). The CDR3 is made up of 13 amino acids. Trimming left V 0 bases short and J 10 bases short, with 12 bases between. The CDR3 DNA is TGTGCCACCAGCAGAGATTGGGGAGGAGTAGCTTTCTTT. Translated: CATSRDWGGVAFF.

The gene calls are TRBV19 and TRBJ2-3, with D possibly TRBD2 on 6 matching bases. The CDR3 sequence is 13 residues long. The ends were cut back, 3 bases at V and 2 bases at J, with 6 bases in the middle. From germline, CDR1 is LNHDA and CDR2 SQIVND (reference sequence). CDR3 sequence: CASSMRDTDTQYF. The CDR3 DNA reads TGTGCCAGTAGTATGCGGGACACAGATACGCAGTATTTT.

The rearrangement links TRBV7-9 to TRBJ2-5; perhaps TRBD1 as D (6 bases). Germline CDR1 reads SEHNR; CDR2 reads FQNEAQ (reference sequence). Trimming removed 1 base at V and 0 bases at J, with 12 bases between. The CDR3 totals 16 residues. CDR3 protein: CASSLGAGVYQETQYF. The CDR3 DNA reads as TGTGCCAGCAGCTTAGGGGCAGGGGTGTACCAAGAGACCCAGTACTTC. The complete variable domain, with remaining parts taken from reference TRBV7-9 and TRBJ2-5, reads DTGVSQNPRHKITKRGQNVTFRCDPISEHNRLYWYRQTLGQGPEFLTYFQNEAQLEKSRLLSDRFSAERPKGSFSTLEIQRTEQGDSAMYLCASSLGAGVYQETQYFGPGTRLLVL.

J is TRBJ1-4 and V is TRBV19; a possible D gene is TRBD1 (5 bases). The CDR3 sequence is 19 residues long. Germline CDR1 is LNHDA and CDR2 is SQIVND (reference sequence). V was trimmed by 6 bases and J by 0 bases, leaving 23 bases between them. The CDR3 region is CASRVTGSSGFATNEKLFF. Written as DNA, the CDR3 is TGTGCCAGTAGGGTCACCGGATCCTCAGGGTTTGCAACTAATGAAAAACTGTTTTTT.

V usage is TRBV5-8 and J usage is TRBJ1-1; maybe TRBD1 (5 bases). The CDR3 is made up of 10 amino acids. V was trimmed by 9 bases and J by 5 bases, leaving 8 bases between them. CDR1 SGHTS and CDR2 YDEGEE come from the germline V gene. CDR3 amino acids: CATAGTEAFF. The CDR3 DNA is TGTGCCACTGCAGGGACTGAAGCTTTCTTT.